These 24 T cell receptor beta chains were all obtained from the same sample, sequenced in a study of PD-1 blockade in mismatch repair-deficient tumors. Profiled with immunoSEQ multiplex PCR; TCRdb holds only in-frame clones, not every one. In the table there are fewer than 50,000 clones, 79% of which are singletons. This sample comprised peripheral blood, obtained 4 weeks after starting pembrolizumab. These receptors were obtained from an adult with mismatch repair-deficient cancer.

The chain is built from TRBV30 and TRBJ2-5, with D perhaps TRBD2 (6 bases). The length of the CDR3 is 13 residues. V dropped 0 bases and J dropped 2 bases, with 7 bases sitting between them. CDR1 and CDR2 (germline): GTSNPN, SVGIG (reference sequence). CDR3 sequence: CAWSVAGQETQYF. In DNA, the CDR3 is TGTGCCTGGAGTGTTGCGGGGCAAGAGACCCAGTACTTC. Filled out from reference TRBV30 and TRBJ2-5, the complete variable domain reads SQTIHQWPATLVQPVGSPLSLECTVEGTSNPNLYWYRQAAGRGLQLLFYSVGIGQISSEVPQNLSASRPQDRQFILSSKKLLLSDSGFYLCAWSVAGQETQYFGPGTRLLVL.

In this sample, this clone turned up once. V is TRBV7-9 and J is TRBJ1-1; D is undetermined. Germline V gives CDR1 SEHNR, CDR2 FQNEAQ (reference sequence). The CDR3 contains 12 residues. The V and J ends lost 5 bases and 6 bases respectively, with 10 bases between them. CDR3 DNA: TGTGCCAGCAGCCACCGTGGTTCTGAAGCTTTCTTT. This encodes CASSHRGSEAFF.

There are a few counts of this clone. The rearrangement joins TRBV4-2 to TRBJ1-3; D not resolved. The CDR3 is made up of 11 amino acids. Germline V gives CDR1 LGHNA, CDR2 YNFKEQ. Trimming stripped 8 bases from V and 2 bases from J, with 4 bases between. CDR3 nucleotide sequence: TGTGCCAGCGGGGCTGGAAACACCATATATTTT. It is translated as CASGAGNTIYF.

The chain uses TRBV10-2 and TRBJ2-3, with D possibly matching TRBD2 (7 bases). From germline, CDR1 is WSHSY and CDR2 SAAADI. Trimming took 6 bases from V and 0 from J, leaving 25 bases between them. The CDR3 spans 19 residues. The CDR3 sequence is CASSTRWGGEGGSTDTQYF. The CDR3 DNA reads as TGCGCCAGCAGCACCCGGTGGGGGGGCGAGGGCGGGAGCACAGATACGCAGTATTTT.

CDR3 DNA: TGTGCCAGCAGTTCCATAGGCACCACAGATACGCAGTATTTT. Translating gives CASSSIGTTDTQYF. The rearrangement joins TRBV27 to TRBJ2-3; D gene uncertain. Germline V gene lookup returns CDR1 MNHEY and CDR2 SMNVEV (reference sequence). This CDR3 is built from 14 residues. V was shortened by 4 bases and J by 2 bases, with 10 bases between the two germline ends.

The V call is TRBV19, the J call TRBJ1-4; no clear D. The germline V gene encodes CDR1 LNHDA and CDR2 SQIVND (reference sequence). The CDR3 is made up of 13 amino acids. V was pared by 7 bases and J by 0 bases, with 6 bases between. CDR3 protein: CASTVATNEKLFF. The CDR3 DNA is TGTGCCAGTACAGTTGCAACTAATGAAAAACTGTTTTTT.

The rearrangement uses TRBV18 and TRBJ2-7; D is possibly TRBD2 (5 bases). CDR1 KGHSH and CDR2 LQKENI come from the germline V gene. Trimming removed 6 bases from V and 0 bases from J, with 15 bases in between. The CDR3 loop spans 15 amino acids. The CDR3 is CASSPTSSSSYEQYF. CDR3 DNA sequence: TGTGCCAGCTCTCCAACTAGTTCCAGCTCCTACGAGCAGTACTTC.

The chain has TRBV11-2 and TRBJ2-7; D unclear. The germline V gene has CDR1 SGHAT and CDR2 FQNNGV. This CDR3 has 14 amino acids. V was shortened by 3 bases and J by 2 bases, with 11 bases between the two germline ends. This chain's CDR3 is CASSFSGRAYEQYF. The CDR3 nucleotides read TGTGCCAGCAGCTTCTCCGGAAGGGCCTACGAGCAGTACTTC.

The chain uses TRBV2 and TRBJ2-1, with D tentatively TRBD2 (5 bases). V was trimmed by 2 bases and J by 0 bases, leaving 11 bases between them. This CDR3 region has 16 residues. Germline CDR1 SNHLY, CDR2 FYNNEI. CDR3 nucleotide sequence: TGTGCCAGCAGTGAACCTAGCAGGAGCTCCTACAATGAGCAGTTCTTC. Its protein is CASSEPSRSSYNEQFF.

A few counts support this clone. The chain links TRBV20-1 to TRBJ2-5; no clear D. Germline CDR1 reads DFQATT; CDR2 reads SNEGSKA (reference sequence). The V and J ends lost 4 bases and 5 bases respectively, with 8 bases between them. The CDR3 is 11 amino acids. Here the CDR3 DNA reads TGCAGTGCTACCCCTGTGGAGACCCAGTACTTC. Protein: CSATPVETQYF.

This clone has only a few counts. The chain links TRBV5-6 to TRBJ1-5; TRBD1 aligns across 9 bases. Looked up from germline, CDR1 is SGHDT and CDR2 is YYEEEE. The CDR3 has 16 amino acids. The V segment lost 0 bases and the J segment 6 bases; nucleotides outside the gene matches: 7. The CDR3 here is CASSLGTGARSQPQHF. DNA for the CDR3: TGTGCCAGCAGCTTGGGGACAGGGGCGAGGAGTCAGCCCCAGCATTTT.

This rearrangement joins TRBV6-1 to TRBJ2-7, with TRBD2 matching 11 bases. V trimming: 4 bases; J trimming: 4 bases; junction bases outside the gene matches: 6. This CDR3 comprises 15 residues. Looked up from germline, CDR1 is MNHNS and CDR2 is SASEGT. The CDR3 loop reads CASSAELAGAYEQYF. CDR3 coding DNA: TGTGCCAGCAGTGCTGAACTAGCGGGAGCTTACGAGCAGTACTTC.

The genes are TRBV7-6 and TRBJ2-3; the D is unclear. CDR1 is SGHVS, CDR2 FNYEAQ, per germline. Trimming removed 1 base from V and 5 bases from J, with 16 bases in between. CDR3 length: 16 residues. The CDR3 DNA follows: TGTGCCAGCAGCTTAGTCGTAGGATCCCGTGGAGATACGCAGTATTTT. Protein: CASSLVVGSRGDTQYF.

The chain couples TRBV4-3 to TRBJ2-1; D is perhaps TRBD2 (5 bases). V gave up 1 base and J gave up 4 bases, with 14 bases separating them. The germline gives CDR1 LGHNA, CDR2 YSLEER. The CDR3 is 16 amino acids. In nucleotides, the CDR3 is TGCGCCAGCAGCCAAGGGAACCCGTCGGGGTACAATGAGCAGTTCTTC. As protein: CASSQGNPSGYNEQFF.

This chain connects TRBV4-3 to TRBJ2-5; D not resolved. This CDR3 has 16 residues. Germline V gene data show CDR1 as LGHNA and CDR2 as YSLEER. V shed 0 bases and J shed 4 bases, with 15 bases lying between them. Here the CDR3 reads CASSQDRALGVETQYF. The CDR3 DNA sequence: TGCGCCAGCAGCCAAGATAGGGCGCTTGGGGTAGAGACCCAGTACTTC.

The rearrangement uses TRBV5-4 and TRBJ1-1, with TRBD1 identical over 9 bases. The CDR3 covers 14 residues. With V trimmed by 1 base and J by 4 bases, 2 bases remained unmatched. CDR1 is SGHNT, CDR2 YYREEE, per germline (reference sequence). The CDR3 region is CASSLRQGGTEAFF. CDR3 DNA sequence: TGTGCCAGCAGCTTGCGACAGGGGGGCACTGAAGCTTTCTTT.

This chain joins TRBV29-1 and TRBJ2-3, with 9 bases matching TRBD1. The CDR3 runs 14 residues. V shed 2 bases and J 5 bases; nucleotides not matched to a gene: 5. Germline V gives CDR1 SQVTM, CDR2 ANQGSEA. This CDR3 is CSVESTGGIDTQYF. In DNA form, the CDR3 reads TGCAGCGTTGAATCGACAGGGGGGATAGATACGCAGTATTTT.

The chain uses TRBV6-6 and TRBJ2-5, with D possibly TRBD1 on 6 matching bases. The germline V and J ends were trimmed by 1 base and 6 bases, with 15 bases remaining between them. Germline lookup yields CDR1 MNHNY and CDR2 SVGAGI (reference sequence). The CDR3 runs to 15 residues. The CDR3 is CASSYLKTGGKTQYF. CDR3 in DNA: TGTGCCAGCAGTTACTTAAAGACAGGAGGAAAGACCCAGTACTTC.

The rearrangement links TRBV2 to TRBJ2-1; perhaps TRBD2 as D (5 bases). Trimming removed 8 bases at V and 5 bases at J, with 16 bases between. Germline loops: CDR1 SNHLY, CDR2 FYNNEI. The CDR3 has 14 amino acids. Here the CDR3 DNA reads TGTGCCAGCGTAGGCCAGCGGAACAACAATGAGCAGTTCTTC. Translating gives CASVGQRNNNEQFF.

There are a few counts of this clone. This chain joins TRBV7-2 and TRBJ2-7; weak D call: TRBD1 (6 bases). CDR1 is SGHTA and CDR2 is FQGNSA in the germline V gene. The V and J ends lost 3 bases and 3 bases respectively, with 12 bases between them. This CDR3 contains 14 residues. CDR3 DNA: TGTGCCAGCAGCTTTCGCCGGGACAACTACGAGCAGTACTTC. Its translation: CASSFRRDNYEQYF.

The chain is built from TRBV7-9 and TRBJ2-1, with 8 bases identical to TRBD1. The CDR3 sequence is 13 residues long. V was pared by 4 bases and J by 10 bases, with 6 bases of the junction left unmatched. Germline assignment: CDR1 SEHNR and CDR2 FQNEAQ (reference sequence). CDR3 region: CASSSRQGREQFF. DNA for the CDR3: TGTGCCAGCAGCTCTCGACAGGGGAGGGAGCAGTTCTTC.

V usage is TRBV5-1 and J usage is TRBJ2-3, with D unresolved. Trimming took 0 bases from V and 0 from J, leaving 5 bases between them. This CDR3 has 14 residues. Germline V gene sequence: CDR1 SGHRS, CDR2 YFSETQ. The CDR3 DNA follows: TGCGCCAGCAGCTTGGACAGTAGCACAGATACGCAGTATTTT. Translation: CASSLDSSTDTQYF.

The chain carries TRBV12-5 and TRBJ2-1, with TRBD2 identical over 8 bases. V lost 0 bases, J lost 9 bases, and 10 bases stayed unmatched. The CDR3 is 16 residues long. Germline CDR1 reads LGHNT; CDR2 reads FRNRAP. CDR3 amino acids: CASGLVLGSGKGEQFF. The DNA of the CDR3 is TGTGCTAGTGGTTTGGTACTTGGTAGCGGGAAAGGTGAGCAGTTCTTC.

A note on this clone: A much larger clonotype is one base distant, so this may be a read error. CDR3 loop: CASSQDTGTGVEKLFF. The CDR3 DNA reads as TGCGCCAGCAGCCAAGATACCGGGACAGGGGTTGAAAAACTGTTTTTT. The chain is built from TRBV4-1 and TRBJ1-4, with 10 nucleotides matching TRBD1. Germline V CDR1 and CDR2: MGHRA, YSYEKL. This CDR3 spans 16 amino acids. V gave up 0 bases and J gave up 7 bases; unmatched junction bases: 5.